What follows is one TCR beta chain and its context. What it binds is not known. The authors ran a second PCR of 7 to 11 cycles using a sample-barcoded 5' primer and a J-beta primer mix. Each of the cDNA molecules was tagged by a template-switch adaptor with 12 random nucleotides. One entry per CDR3 protein, called by TCRdb with MiXCR from the 5' RACE reads. This repertoire shows about a million distinct CDR3 sequences, roughly 51% found once; its top ten account for roughly 23%. The entry originates in a study of blood T cells in healthy people across ages. Study-level points and caveats: Whereas aged donors had fewer naive CD4+ cells, long-lived donors had more of them and higher diversity.

V lost 5 bases to trimming and J lost 6 bases; unmatched junction nucleotides: 15. Per the germline V gene, CDR1 is KGHSH and CDR2 is LQKENI. This CDR3 has 17 amino acids. V and J are TRBV18 and TRBJ1-4, with 7 bases identical to TRBD1. This TCR came from a woman in her sixties or seventies in good health. The sequenced material came from blood. Here the CDR3 DNA reads TGTGCCAGCTCAATAAATCAAGCCGGGACAGTAGATGAAAAACTGTTTTTT. It translates to CASSINQAGTVDEKLFF.